This T cell receptor (beta chain) was captured in a study of shared clonotypes between healthy human individuals. For the study at large: Two women and a few men aged 18 to 49 served as donors.

On this clone itself: Its matching antigen is unknown.

Germline-derived CDR1 and CDR2 are SEHNR and FQNEAQ (reference sequence). This CDR3 has 14 residues. The germline V and J ends were trimmed by 5 bases and 5 bases, with 15 bases remaining between them. Cells designated naive CD8 were CD45RO-negative and were positively selected for CCR7, with terminally differentiated effector memory CD45RA+ cells excluded. Healthy HIV-negative adults with no recent acute infections or vaccinations were recruited as donors. Deep-level settings were used for running the assay. Sequenced by immunoSEQ multiplex PCR; TCRdb stores in-frame clones only, minus some. This table holds millions of clones, approximately 94% found once. Study-wide points: Between a few donors, naive CD4 clonotypes were shared at a level of around 4.9%.

The sample taken for sequencing was naive CD8+ T cells from PBMCs. V gene TRBV7-9 combines with J gene TRBJ1-1; D not certain. This TCR came from a man between 18 and 29 years old in good health. Some clones in this sample may be carry-over from other donors' samples. The DNA of the CDR3 is TGTGCCAGCAGCCCAAGACGTGAGCCGACTGAAGCTTTCTTT. Translated, it gives CASSPRREPTEAFF.